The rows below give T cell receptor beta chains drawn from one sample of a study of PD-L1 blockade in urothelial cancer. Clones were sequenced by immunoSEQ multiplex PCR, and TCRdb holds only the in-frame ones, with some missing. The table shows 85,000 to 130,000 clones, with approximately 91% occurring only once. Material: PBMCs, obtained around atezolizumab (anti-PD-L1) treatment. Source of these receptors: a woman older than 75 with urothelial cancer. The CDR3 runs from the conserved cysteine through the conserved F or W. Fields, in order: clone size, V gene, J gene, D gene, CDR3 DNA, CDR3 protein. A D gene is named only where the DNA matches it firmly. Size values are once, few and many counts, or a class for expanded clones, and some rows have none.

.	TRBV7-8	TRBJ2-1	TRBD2	TGTGCCAGCAGCCTACTAGCGGGATCCTACAATGAGCAGTTCTTC	CASSLLAGSYNEQFF
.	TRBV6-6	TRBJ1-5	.	TGTGCCAGCAGTTACTCCGATCAGCCCCAGCATTTT	CASSYSDQPQHF
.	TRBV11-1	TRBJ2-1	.	TGTGCCAGCAGCCCTCGACAGGATAGCTCCTACAATGAGCAGTTCTTC	CASSPRQDSSYNEQFF
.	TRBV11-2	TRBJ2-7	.	TGTGCCAGCAGCTTTACGCGAGGCTACGAGCAGTACTTC	CASSFTRGYEQYF
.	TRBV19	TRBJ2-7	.	TGTGCCAGTAGGGGGCTCCGGTCGGGGGACTTAACCTCCTACGAGCAGTACTTC	CASRGLRSGDLTSYEQYF
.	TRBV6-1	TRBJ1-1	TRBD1	TGTGCCAGCAGTGCCGTGGACAGGGGGCCCACTGAAGCTTTCTTT	CASSAVDRGPTEAFF
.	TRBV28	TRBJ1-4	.	TGTGCCAGCAGTTGGAACAGGCGTCTAACAACTAATGAAAAACTGTTTTTT	CASSWNRRLTTNEKLFF
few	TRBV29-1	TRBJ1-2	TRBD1	TGCAGCGTTGAAGGGGACAGGGAGGACGGCTACACCTTC	CSVEGDREDGYTF
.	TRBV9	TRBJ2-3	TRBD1	TGTGCCAGCAGCGTAAGGGGGCCAGTGTCCCGAACCCGCACAGATACGCAGTATTTT	CASSVRGPVSRTRTDTQYF
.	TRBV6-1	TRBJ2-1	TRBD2	TGTGCCAGCAGTGGAATCATCCGGGGCGGGAGTTCCTACAATGAGCAGTTCTTC	CASSGIIRGGSSYNEQFF
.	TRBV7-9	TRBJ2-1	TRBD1	TGTGCCAGCAGCTTGGGACAGGGGGCTACCGGCAATGAGCAGTTCTTC	CASSLGQGATGNEQFF
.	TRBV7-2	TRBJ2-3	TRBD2	TGTGCCAGCAGCTTAGGAGCGGGAGTGCGTACGCAGTATTTT	CASSLGAGVRTQYF
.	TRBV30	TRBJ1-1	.	TGTGCCTGGAAAGAGAGCTACACTGAAGCTTTCTTT	CAWKESYTEAFF
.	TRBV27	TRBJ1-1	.	TGTGCCAGCAGTTTAGGGGGGTGGAACACTGAAGCTTTCTTT	CASSLGGWNTEAFF
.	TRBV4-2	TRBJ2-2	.	TGTGCCAGCAGCCAAGTGTCTTTTACGAACACCGGGGAGCTGTTTTTT	CASSQVSFTNTGELFF
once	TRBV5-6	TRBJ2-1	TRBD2	TGTGCCAGCAGCTTGCTAGCGGGAGTTTTGGCGTCTGAGCAGTTCTTC	CASSLLAGVLASEQFF
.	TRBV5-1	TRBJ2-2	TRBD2	TGCGCCAGCAGCTCCGGACTAGCGGGAGCGGTCACCGGGGAGCTGTTTTTT	CASSSGLAGAVTGELFF
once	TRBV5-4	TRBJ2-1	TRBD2	TGTGCCAGCAGCCCAATAGCGGGAGGGGAGCAGTTCTTC	CASSPIAGGEQFF
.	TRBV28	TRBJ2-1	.	TGTGCCAGCAGTCCTTTCGGGGTTAGCGGCTCCTACAATGAGCAGTTCTTC	CASSPFGVSGSYNEQFF
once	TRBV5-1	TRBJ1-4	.	TGCGCCAGCAGCTTAGATCGGGAAAAACTGTTTTTT	CASSLDREKLFF
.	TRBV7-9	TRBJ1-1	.	TGTGCCAGCAGCTTAGCCCTAAGAGGGGGGGGGCCCATGAACACTGAAGCTTTCTTT	CASSLALRGGGPMNTEAFF
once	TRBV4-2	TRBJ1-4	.	TGTGCCAGCAGCCCAAGAGGAGGGGCGGATAATGAAAAACTGTTTTTT	CASSPRGGADNEKLFF
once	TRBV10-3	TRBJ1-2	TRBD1	TGTGCCATCAGTGAGGGGTCAGGGGGCGCTTGGGACTATGGCTACACCTTC	CAISEGSGGAWDYGYTF
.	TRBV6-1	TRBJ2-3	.	TGTGCCAGCATGCAGCGGAGCACAGATACGCAGTATTTT	CASMQRSTDTQYF
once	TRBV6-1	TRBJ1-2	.	TGTGCCAGCAGTGACACAGGGTATGATGGCTACACCTTC	CASSDTGYDGYTF
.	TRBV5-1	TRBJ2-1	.	TGCGCCAGCAGCCCAGTAAACAATGAGCAGTTCTTC	CASSPVNNEQFF
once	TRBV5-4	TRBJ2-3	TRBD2	TGTGCCAGCAGCTCCCGTGGGGGGGTGGGAGGGCCCACAGATACGCAGTATTTT	CASSSRGGVGGPTDTQYF
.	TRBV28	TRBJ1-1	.	TGTGCCAGCAGTTCCCGTAGGTTGCGGGTGAACACTGAAGCTTTCTTT	CASSSRRLRVNTEAFF
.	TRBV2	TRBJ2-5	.	TGTGCCAGCAGTGCGGACAGCGAAGAGACCCAGTACTTC	CASSADSEETQYF
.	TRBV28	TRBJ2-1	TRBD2	TGTGCCAGCAGTAGGGGACTAGCCGGGGGAGAGCAGTTCTTC	CASSRGLAGGEQFF
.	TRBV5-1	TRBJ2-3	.	TGCGCCAGCAGCTTTACGTCGCGGGACACAGATACGCAGTATTTT	CASSFTSRDTDTQYF
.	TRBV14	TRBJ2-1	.	TGTGCCAGCAGCCAAGCCGGGAGTGGCAATGAGCAGTTCTTC	CASSQAGSGNEQFF
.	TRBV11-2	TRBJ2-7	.	TGTGCCAGCAGCTTAGTCCATGACAGCTCCTACGAGCAGTACTTC	CASSLVHDSSYEQYF
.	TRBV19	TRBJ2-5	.	TGTGCCAGTAGTATACGCGGAGAGCCTGAGGAGACCCAGTACTTC	CASSIRGEPEETQYF
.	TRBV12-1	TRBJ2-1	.	TGTGCCAGCCCTAACTCCGGCGGGCCGAATGAGCAGTTCTTC	CASPNSGGPNEQFF
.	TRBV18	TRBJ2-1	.	TGTGCCAGCTCACTAAGAGGGGAGCAGTTCTTC	CASSLRGEQFF
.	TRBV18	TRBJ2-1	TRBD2	TGTGCCAGCTCAACCACCCTAGCGGGAGCTTCCAATGAGCAGTTCTTC	CASSTTLAGASNEQFF